This T cell receptor beta chain originates from a study of blood T cell repertoires in COVID-19. Looked up from germline, CDR1 is LGHDT and CDR2 is YNNKEL (reference sequence). The J segment lost 3 bases and the V segment lost 5 bases, leaving 4 bases of the junction unmatched. The CDR3 runs 13 residues. The repertoire was sequenced with immunoSEQ multiplex PCR; TCRdb's copy has only in-frame clones and lacks some. This table holds approximately 120,000 clones, 75% to 85% found once. Sequenced material: peripheral blood. This receptor was obtained from a human donor in a cohort sampled during active COVID-19. This chain connects TRBV3-1 (or the pseudogene TRBV3-2) to TRBJ2-7; 7 bases map to TRBD1. CDR3 protein: CASSTSGGYEQYF. The CDR3, as DNA: TGTGCCAGCAGCACCTCAGGGGGCTACGAGCAGTACTTC.